These 9 T cell receptor beta chains came from one sample sequenced in a study of T cell changes during pregnancy in multiple sclerosis. The repertoire was sequenced with immunoSEQ multiplex PCR; TCRdb's copy has only in-frame clones and lacks some. The table lists approximately 65,000 clones, over 80% of them singletons. The specimen was CD4+ T cells from peripheral blood mononuclear cells, collected in the first trimester of pregnancy. The receptor source for this set is a female donor with multiple sclerosis, enrolled in a pregnancy study.

The gene calls are TRBV29-1 and TRBJ2-7; possibly TRBD1 for D (5 bases). Germline CDR1 is SQVTM and CDR2 is ANQGSEA. V was cut by 5 bases and J by 1 base, with 18 bases left in between. The CDR3 totals 15 residues. The CDR3 loop is CSVQMSRGMSYEQYF. In nucleotides, the CDR3 is TGCAGCGTTCAGATGAGTAGGGGCATGTCCTACGAGCAGTACTTC.

The chain links TRBV18 to TRBJ2-6; no firm D call. This CDR3 contains 16 residues. The ends were cut back, 2 bases at V and 0 bases at J, with 8 bases in the middle. Germline V gene lookup returns CDR1 KGHSH and CDR2 LQKENI. Here the CDR3 DNA reads TGTGCCAGCTCACCAACCCGAGGCTCTGGGGCCAACGTCCTGACTTTC. Encoded protein: CASSPTRGSGANVLTF.

The chain joins TRBV6-1 to TRBJ2-5; D possibly corresponds to TRBD2 (5 bases). The CDR3 runs 13 residues. CDR1 and CDR2 from the germline V gene are MNHNS and SASEGT. The V and J ends lost 9 bases and 0 bases respectively, with 11 bases between them. DNA of the CDR3: TGTGCCAGTACTGGGGAGTACCAAGAGACCCAGTACTTC. Protein sequence: CASTGEYQETQYF.

This clone was observed once. The CDR3 is CASSPDSLYGYTF. In DNA, the CDR3 is TGTGCCAGCAGCCCGGACAGCCTCTATGGCTACACCTTC. The chain uses TRBV7-6 and TRBJ1-2; D is perhaps TRBD1 (6 bases). Per germline, CDR1 SGHVS and CDR2 FNYEAQ. Trimming removed 5 bases from V and 4 bases from J, with 11 bases in between. The CDR3 extends over 13 amino acids.

The rearrangement uses TRBV18 and TRBJ1-1; no clear D. V gave up 1 base and J gave up 1 base, with 10 bases separating them. The CDR3 has 15 amino acids. CDR1 KGHSH and CDR2 LQKENI come from the germline V gene. The CDR3 loop reads CASSPQGGQNTEAFF. The CDR3 DNA reads TGTGCCAGCTCACCACAGGGAGGGCAGAACACTGAAGCTTTCTTT.

This clone was seen more than once but under ten times. V and J are TRBV4-3 and TRBJ1-4, with D possibly matching TRBD1 (5 bases). Germline values: CDR1 LGHNA, CDR2 YSLEER. This CDR3 has 15 amino acids. V gave up 4 bases and J gave up 0 bases, with 9 bases separating them. The chain's CDR3 is CASSRQTATNEKLFF. CDR3 in DNA: TGCGCCAGCAGCCGTCAGACAGCAACTAATGAAAAACTGTTTTTT.

The chain carries TRBV19 and TRBJ2-2; 8 positions match TRBD2. The CDR3 loop spans 16 amino acids. Germline assignment: CDR1 LNHDA and CDR2 SQIVND (reference sequence). Trimming took 9 bases from V and 1 from J; bases not matched to a gene: 10. In DNA form, the CDR3 reads TGTGCCAGCACCAGGGCGGGGGGCCAGAACACCGGGGAGCTGTTTTTT. Its protein product is CASTRAGGQNTGELFF.

CDR3 bases: TGTGCCAGCAGCTTAGGATATCGGGAGCCCCAGCATTTT. Protein product: CASSLGYREPQHF. This chain uses TRBV7-3 with TRBJ1-5, with D unclear. The ends were cut back, 2 bases at V and 8 bases at J, with 10 bases in the middle. CDR3 length equals 13 residues. Germline CDR1 is SGHTA and CDR2 is FQGTGA.

This chain joins TRBV6-5 and TRBJ1-5, with D possibly TRBD1 on 6 matching bases. The CDR3 sequence is 13 residues long. Germline-derived CDR1 and CDR2 are MNHEY and SVGAGI. The V gene lost 6 bases and the J gene lost 9 bases, with 15 bases spanning the gap. Here the CDR3 reads CASRHGQSGPQHF. The CDR3 nucleotides are TGTGCCAGCAGACACGGACAGTCTGGGCCCCAGCATTTT.